This entry features one T cell receptor beta chain sequence. The data originate from a study of T-cell reconstitution after alpha-beta-depleted transplantation in children. It was with unique molecular identifiers that the TCRbeta library was prepared. TCRdb reanalysed the PCR reads using MiXCR and keeps one entry per CDR3 protein. The sample lists approximately 350,000 distinct CDR3 sequences, about a tenth seen once, with 2% to 2.5% in the top ten. The sequence was collected from a human donor who donated a stem cell graft to a child with acute lymphoblastic leukemia. The sample was PBMCs from the stem cell graft donor, taken from the stem cell graft.

The CDR3 DNA reads TGTGCCAGCAGCCTCCGCGGGACAGGGGGTTTCTACGAGCAGTACTTC. As protein: CASSLRGTGGFYEQYF. The genes are TRBV7-6 and TRBJ2-7; 11 positions match TRBD1. CDR1 is SGHVS, CDR2 FNYEAQ, per germline. The CDR3 has 16 amino acids. After removal of 5 bases from V and 3 bases from J, the junction contained 9 bases not matched to a gene.